By frequency, the clone carrying this TCR beta chain registers medium-sized. Its antigen is still unknown. The read terminates 3 residues ahead of where the CDR3 ends, so the germline J gene completes it. TCRdb keeps only in-frame clones here, not all; method: immunoSEQ multiplex PCR. There are around 1,700 clones in the sample, with around 20% held by the top ten. CFSE-labeled recipient PBMCs were cultured five to seven days with irradiated graft donor PBMCs, then FACS-sorted. Germline CDR1 and CDR2: SGHRS and YFSETQ. The V end lost 3 bases, the J end lost 4 bases, and 13 bases lay between the germline ends. This CDR3 spans 14 amino acids. These data originate in a study of Tregs in tolerant kidney transplant recipients. Study-level background: The nonmyeloablative bone marrow transplants came from related graft donors, with transient mixed chimerism. Points from the study as a whole: Donor-specific Treg expansion exceeded global Treg expansion in tolerant patients, suggesting antigen drive.

The sequence was collected from a human patient who received a combined kidney and bone marrow transplant. Here the sequenced sample was CD4+ T cells from blood cultured with allogeneic cells, taken before the transplant. The chain carries TRBV5-1 and TRBJ1-1; TRBD1 might be the D (5 bases). CDR3 DNA, as far as it was read: TGCGCCAGCAGCTCCGGACTCGGGGGCACTGAA. It codes for CASSSGLGGTE. The whole CDR3 protein is CASSSGLGGTEAFF.